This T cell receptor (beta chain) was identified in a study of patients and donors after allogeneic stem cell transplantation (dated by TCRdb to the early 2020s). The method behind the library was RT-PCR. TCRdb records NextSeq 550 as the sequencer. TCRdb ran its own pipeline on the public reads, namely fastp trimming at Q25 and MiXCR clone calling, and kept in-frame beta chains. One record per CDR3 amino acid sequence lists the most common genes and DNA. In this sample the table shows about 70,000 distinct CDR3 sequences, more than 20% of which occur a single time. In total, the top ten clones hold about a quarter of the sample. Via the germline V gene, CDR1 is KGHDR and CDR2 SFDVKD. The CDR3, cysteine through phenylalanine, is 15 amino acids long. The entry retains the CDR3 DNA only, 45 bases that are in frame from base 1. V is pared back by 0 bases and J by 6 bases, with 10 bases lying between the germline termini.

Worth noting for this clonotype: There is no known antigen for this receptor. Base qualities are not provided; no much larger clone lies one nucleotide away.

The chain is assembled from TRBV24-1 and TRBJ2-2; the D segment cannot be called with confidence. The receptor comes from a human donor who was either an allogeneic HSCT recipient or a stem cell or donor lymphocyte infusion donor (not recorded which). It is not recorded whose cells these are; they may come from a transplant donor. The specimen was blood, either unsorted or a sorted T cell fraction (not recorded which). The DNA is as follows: TGTGCCACCAGTGATTTGGGGCTTTACGCCGGGGAGCTGTTTTTT. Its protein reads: CATSDLGLYAGELFF.